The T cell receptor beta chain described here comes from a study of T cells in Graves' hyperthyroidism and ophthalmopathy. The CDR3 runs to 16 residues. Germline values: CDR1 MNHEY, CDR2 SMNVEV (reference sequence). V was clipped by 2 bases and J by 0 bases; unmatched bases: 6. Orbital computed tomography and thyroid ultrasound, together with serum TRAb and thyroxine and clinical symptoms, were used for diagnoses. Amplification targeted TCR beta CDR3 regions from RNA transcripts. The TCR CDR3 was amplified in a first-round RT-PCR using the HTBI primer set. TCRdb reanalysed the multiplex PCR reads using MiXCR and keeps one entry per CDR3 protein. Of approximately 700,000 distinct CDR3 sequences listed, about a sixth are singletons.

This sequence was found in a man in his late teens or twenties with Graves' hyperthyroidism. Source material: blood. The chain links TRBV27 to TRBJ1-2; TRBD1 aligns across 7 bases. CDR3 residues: CASSLIWDRTNYGYTF. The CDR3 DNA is TGTGCCAGCAGTTTAATATGGGACAGAACTAACTATGGCTACACCTTC.